The present entry profiles one T cell receptor (beta chain) with its context. The record originates from a study of cytomegalovirus exposure and HLA in healthy donors. PCR used 60 Vbeta primers and 13 Jbeta primers. The repertoire was sequenced with immunoSEQ multiplex PCR; TCRdb's copy has only in-frame clones and lacks some. The sample has approximately 170,000 clones, approximately 71% seen once. The CDR3 has 15 residues. Germline V gene lookup returns CDR1 MDHEN and CDR2 SYDVKM. V was shortened by 6 bases and J by 7 bases, with 18 bases between the two germline ends. Material for sequencing was PBMCs. The receptor's source is a woman aged 18-29 years in good health and CMV-seropositive. The V call is TRBV28, the J call TRBJ1-4; perhaps TRBD1 as D (5 bases). In DNA, the CDR3 is TGTGCCAGCAGACTTACCCCAGGGCAATTTGAAAAACTGTTTTTT. It translates to CASRLTPGQFEKLFF.